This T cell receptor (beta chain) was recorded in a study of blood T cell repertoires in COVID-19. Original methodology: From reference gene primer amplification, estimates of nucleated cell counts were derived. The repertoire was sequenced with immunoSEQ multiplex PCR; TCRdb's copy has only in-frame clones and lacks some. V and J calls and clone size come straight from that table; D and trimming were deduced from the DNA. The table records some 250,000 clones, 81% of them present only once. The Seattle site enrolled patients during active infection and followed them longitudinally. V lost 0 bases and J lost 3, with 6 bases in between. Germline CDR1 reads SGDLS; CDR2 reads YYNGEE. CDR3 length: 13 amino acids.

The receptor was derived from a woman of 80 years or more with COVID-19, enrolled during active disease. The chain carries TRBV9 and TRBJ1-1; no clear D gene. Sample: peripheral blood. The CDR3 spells CASSVGSDTEAFF. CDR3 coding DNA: TGTGCCAGCAGCGTAGGAAGCGACACTGAAGCTTTCTTT.